The following is a T cell receptor beta chain sequence with its context. Its antigen is not yet known. No clone much larger than this one lies a single base away; base qualities are absent. Library creation used PCR. Reads for this sample came from an Illumina HiSeq 2500. Unique molecular identifiers were incorporated into TCR beta cDNA libraries to reduce PCR and sequencing biases. Some 500,000 cDNA molecules were obtained per 1 to 10 million input T cells, so each molecule approximated one T cell. The same protocol used for the earlier healthy control dataset was applied to prepare and sequence the patient libraries. Within a given batch, samples were prepared together, multiplexed and sequenced on the same HiSeq lane. For the original study's pipeline: MIGEC was used to process the raw barcoded reads, and molecular identifier groups with only a single read were discarded before consensus assembly and CDR3 extraction. Clonotype tables were post-analysed with VDJtools, normalizing diversity by down-sampling all datasets to the smallest sample size. To correct batch-related cross-sample contamination, repertoire overlap clustering matched CDR3 amino acid sequences but not nucleotide sequences. Using fastp trimming at Q25 and MiXCR clonotype assembly, TCRdb reanalyzed the public sequencing data and kept in-frame beta chains. Every entry covers one CDR3 protein and lists the most common genes and DNA from its rows. It is TCRdb's table, rather than the study itself, that gives the V and J calls and clone size. This sample is represented by about 540,000 distinct CDR3 sequences; around 36% of them were singletons. Approximately 5.4% of the sample is taken by the ten largest.

The data were taken from a study of post-analysis software for immune sequencing data (dated by TCRdb to between 2014 and 2017). In terms of the full investigation: Recorded disease courses included relapsing-remitting, secondary progressive and progressive-relapsing multiple sclerosis, with some patients lacking subtype annotation. A subset of samples was prepared in parallel using single-end sample barcoding, then pooled and co-amplified after Illumina adapter ligation. The patient repertoires were set against around eleven previously published healthy control repertoires from donors whose ages ranged from about 6 to 26 years.

From the cysteine up to the phenylalanine, the CDR3 has a length of 15 residues. This entry keeps only the CDR3 DNA: 45 bases, framed from base 1. V is pruned by 1 base and J by 3 bases, leaving 5 bases of the junction without a gene match. The germline V gene gives CDR1 as KGHSH and CDR2 as LQKENI. Paper-wide results and their limitations: The control group was slightly older than the multiple sclerosis patient group. Multiple sclerosis patients had significantly lower normalized Chao1 diversity than controls, a result that suggests substantial peripheral T-cell clonal expansion. Direct clustering with F measure showed strong co-clustering of samples prepared in the same batch, prompting a batch-effect correction. Roughly 5 TRBV segments, including TRBV5-6, TRBV5-1 and TRBV20-1, were significantly more frequent in patients than controls.

TCR beta repertoires were profiled from peripheral blood of over 10 young patients with multiple sclerosis to demonstrate the VDJtools post-analysis software. The multiple sclerosis patients were children and adolescents ranging in age from 6 to 15 years. This receptor was taken from a girl aged 2-17 years with multiple sclerosis. Sequences were obtained from blood. The chain links TRBV18 with TRBJ2-5; TRBD1 aligns with 7 central bases. The CDR3 protein sequence reads: CASSPLYQGEETQYF. At the DNA level, the sequence is TGTGCCAGCTCACCACTCTACCAGGGGGAAGAGACCCAGTACTTC.